This TCR beta chain came from a study of beta chain features in type 1 diabetes. The overall study: Cell yields, gender and age were comparable in patients and healthy donors.

The ends lost 5 bases at V and 7 bases at J; junction bases unmatched: 10. Per the germline V gene, CDR1 is SEHNR and CDR2 is FQNEAQ (reference sequence). This CDR3 is 16 amino acids long. The investigators reverse transcribed all of the isolated RNA, so they sequenced expressed TCRB transcripts. Assay: immunoSEQ multiplex PCR; the TCRdb copy retains only in-frame clones and omits some. This sample has hundreds of thousands of clones, with about 10% found just once. Purity above 98% was achieved in all sorted populations. Of note for this clone: Its antigen remains unknown.

Study conclusions and caveats: Type 1 diabetes patients had fewer VDJ junction insertions and more deletions. Compared with healthy donors, patients appeared to share more similar naive, central memory and regulatory TCRB repertoires.

Sequenced: naive CD4+ T cells from blood. The chain employs TRBV7-9 and TRBJ2-2, with 10 positions matching TRBD2. The clonotype comes from a young woman in good health. CDR3 in amino acids: CASSLPGLATNGELFF. The CDR3 DNA reads TGTGCCAGCAGCCTACCGGGACTAGCGACTAACGGGGAGCTGTTTTTT. Full variable domain (rest looked up from reference TRBV7-9 and TRBJ2-2): DTGVSQNPRHKITKRGQNVTFRCDPISEHNRLYWYRQTLGQGPEFLTYFQNEAQLEKSRLLSDRFSAERPKGSFSTLEIQRTEQGDSAMYLCASSLPGLATNGELFFGEGSRLTVL.